This T cell receptor beta chain originates from a study of OX40 agonist ivuxolimab in advanced cancers. Study-level information: The patients got ivuxolimab, which is an agonistic anti-OX40 (CD134) antibody.

Trimming removed 7 bases from V and 3 bases from J, with 9 bases in between. This CDR3 region has 12 residues. The germline gives CDR1 SGHTA, CDR2 FQGNSA. Measured with immunoSEQ multiplex PCR; TCRdb has only the in-frame clones, and not every one. The sample gives 50,000 to 85,000 clones, about nine tenths of which show up once; around 2% is in the top ten. The chain couples TRBV7-2 to TRBJ1-1; D is uncertain. Sequenced material: CD4+ or CD8+ T cells sorted from blood, taken in a trial of the OX40 agonist ivuxolimab. The receptor comes from an adult with an advanced solid tumor such as melanoma, head and neck, liver or kidney cancer. CDR3 loop: CASMDPYTEAFF. Here the CDR3 DNA reads TGTGCCAGCATGGACCCGTACACTGAAGCTTTCTTT.